This entry describes one TCR beta chain. The trim removed 4 bases at V and 5 bases at J, leaving 11 bases unmatched. Germline V gives CDR1 SGHVS, CDR2 FNYEAQ. The length of the CDR3 is 17 residues. This record comes from a study of cytomegalovirus exposure and HLA in healthy donors. The PCR employed 60 Vbeta primers together with 13 Jbeta primers. Measured with immunoSEQ multiplex PCR; TCRdb has only the in-frame clones, and not every one. The repertoire holds approximately 100,000 clones, about 70% seen once, with under 7.5% in the top ten. The clonotype originates from a woman in her 50s in good health and CMV-seropositive. The chain uses TRBV7-6 and TRBJ2-2; TRBD1 agrees at 9 bases. Sequencing was performed on PBMCs. The CDR3 is CASSSTTGGVRTGELFF. CDR3 DNA sequence: TGTGCCAGCAGCTCCACCACAGGGGGCGTCAGGACCGGGGAGCTGTTTTTT.